This TCR beta chain emerged from a study of T cell clonotyping in hematopoietic cell transplantation. Findings and caveats of the study: Pathologically expanded recipient clonotypes increased progressively from day 30 to day 180 as diversity fell. Graft donor and pretransplant recipient Inverse Simpson Index values predicted broader posttransplant TCR diversity.

The protocol was immunoSEQ multiplex PCR, while the TCRdb copy is restricted to in-frame clones and leaves out a portion. The sample includes about 9,400 clones, nearly 80% of them seen just once. Regarding this clone: Its antigen is still unknown.

Recipient blood drawn about 28 days pretransplant and days 30, 100, 180 after. The V gene end was trimmed by 2 bases and the J gene end by 3 bases; junction bases not matched to a gene: 10. CDR1 is SGHAT and CDR2 is FQNNGV in the germline V gene. This CDR3 contains 18 residues. Here the sequenced sample was PBMCs, taken 180 days after allogeneic stem cell transplant. This clonotype was obtained from a male patient aged 40 to 55 who had an allogeneic stem cell transplant from a related donor, so the T cells may come from the graft donor. Some clones in this sample may be carry-over from other donors' samples. This chain joins TRBV11-2 and TRBJ2-1; 10 nucleotides align to TRBD2. This CDR3 reads CASSLSALAGGDYNEQFF. CDR3 bases: TGTGCCAGCAGCTTATCCGCTTTAGCGGGGGGTGACTACAATGAGCAGTTCTTC.